Here is one TCR beta chain with its context. This specimen comes from a study of blood T cell repertoires in COVID-19. On the study more broadly: Sites across the United States, Italy and Spain contributed samples from acute and convalescent COVID-19. PBMCs, B-cell-depleted T cells, or T cells provided the cDNA or gDNA that made up the material.

In germline, CDR1 is MDHEN, CDR2 SYDVKM. V was cut by 3 bases and J by 5 bases, with 13 bases left in between. This CDR3 has 15 amino acids. In the authors' workflow: From reference gene primer amplification, estimates of nucleated cell counts were derived. Using immunoSEQ multiplex PCR, the repertoire was profiled, and TCRdb retains in-frame clones only, with some absent. V, J and clone size are taken as reported in that table, and D and trimming were inferred from the DNA itself. The table includes about 52,000 clones, over 75% detected once. Specimen: peripheral blood. V is TRBV28 and J is TRBJ2-2; a weak D match, TRBD2 (7 bases). The receptor was derived from a man aged 65-85 years with active COVID-19. CDR3 amino acids: CASSFGGGRTGELFF. The CDR3 nucleotides read TGTGCCAGCAGTTTTGGGGGGGGGCGGACCGGGGAGCTGTTTTTT.